The next 29 T cell receptor beta chains were all read from a single sample in a study of OX40 agonist ivuxolimab in advanced cancers. To prepare the library, the immunoSEQ multiplex PCR assay was applied. Sourced from immuneACCESS, this table was stored by TCRdb with only in-frame sequences that have V and J called. A share of the clones is absent; for the studies checked, an unresolved V gene accounts for under half, and the remainder has no known explanation. This sample comprises around 71,000 clones, around 78% of them detected only once. The ten top clones hold roughly 5.4% of the sample. Specimen: CD4+ or CD8+ T cells sorted from blood, collected in a trial of the OX40 agonist ivuxolimab. These TCRs come from an adult with an advanced solid tumor such as melanoma, head and neck, liver or kidney cancer.

V gene TRBV5-1 combines with J gene TRBJ2-6; D is uncertain. CDR3 length: 16 amino acids. CDR1 and CDR2 from the germline V gene are SGHRS and YFSETQ. V was pared by 1 base and J by 0 bases, with 8 bases between. CDR3 sequence (DNA): TGCGCCAGCAGCTTGATCCAAGACTCTGGGGCCAACGTCCTGACTTTC. This translates into CASSLIQDSGANVLTF.

This chain connects TRBV14 to TRBJ1-2; no clear D. The germline V gene encodes CDR1 SGHDN and CDR2 FVKESK. V shed 0 bases and J shed 4 bases, with 9 bases lying between them. The CDR3 spans 14 residues. CDR3 nucleotides: TGTGCCAGCAGCCAAGAGAGCAGGCTCTATGGCTACACCTTC. Amino acid sequence: CASSQESRLYGYTF.

The chain is built from TRBV11-2 and TRBJ1-1; no clear D gene. Germline V gives CDR1 SGHAT, CDR2 FQNNGV. The CDR3 sequence is 13 residues long. Trimming took 3 bases from V and 1 from J, leaving 6 bases between them. CDR3 nucleotides: TGTGCCAGCAGCTTCGGGCAGAACACTGAAGCTTTCTTT. It encodes CASSFGQNTEAFF.

The rearrangement links TRBV9 to TRBJ1-1; D is undetermined. Germline V CDR1 and CDR2: SGDLS, YYNGEE. V was trimmed by 0 bases and J by 6 bases, leaving 12 bases between them. The CDR3 covers 14 residues. The CDR3, as DNA: TGTGCCAGCAGCGTAGCTCTGGCAACACCTGAAGCTTTCTTT. Translating it yields CASSVALATPEAFF.

This clone occurred a few times. This chain connects TRBV11-2 to TRBJ2-7; tentatively, D is TRBD1 or TRBD2 (5 bases each). Deletions cut 3 bases from V and 3 bases from J, with 9 bases between. Germline CDR1 is SGHAT and CDR2 is FQNNGV. The CDR3 runs to 13 residues. The CDR3 bases are TGTGCCAGCAGCTTCCAGAGGGGCTACGAGCAGTACTTC. Its translation is CASSFQRGYEQYF.

The genes are TRBV5-1 and TRBJ1-3; 7 bases are a match to TRBD1. The CDR3 runs 13 residues. The germline CDR1 and CDR2 sequences are SGHRS and YFSETQ. After removal of 7 bases from V and 4 bases from J, the junction contained 5 bases not matched to a gene. The CDR3 DNA sequence: TGCGCCAGCTCCTGGACAGGCGGAAACACCATATATTTT. It is translated as CASSWTGGNTIYF.

The J gene is TRBJ2-7, the V gene TRBV7-2; a weak D match, TRBD2 (5 bases). Germline assignment: CDR1 SGHTA and CDR2 FQGNSA. Trimming removed 5 bases at V and 2 bases at J, with 19 bases between. The CDR3 is 16 residues long. DNA for the CDR3: TGTGCCAGCAGCCCAAGTGCAGCGGTTATCACCTACGAGCAGTACTTC. It yields the protein CASSPSAAVITYEQYF.

The chain is built from TRBV10-3 and TRBJ2-2, with TRBD2 matching over 12 bases. The V gene's germline CDR1 is ENHRY and CDR2 SYGVKD. The CDR3 loop spans 14 amino acids. Unmatched junction bases numbered 6, after V lost 6 bases and J lost 10 bases. The CDR3 bases are TGTGCCATCAGCCGACTAGCGGGGGAAGTGGAGCTGTTTTTT. Encoded protein: CAISRLAGEVELFF.

The chain employs TRBV19 and TRBJ1-4; TRBD1 agrees at 7 bases. The CDR3 spans 16 residues. J gave up 0 bases and V 10 bases, and 11 bases lay outside the gene matches. From germline, CDR1 is LNHDA and CDR2 SQIVND (reference sequence). The CDR3 loop reads CATHRTGGTTNEKLFF. CDR3 in DNA: TGTGCCACCCATAGGACAGGTGGAACAACTAATGAAAAACTGTTTTTT.

This rearrangement joins TRBV2 to TRBJ1-5; a possible D gene is TRBD1 (5 bases). The germline gives CDR1 SNHLY, CDR2 FYNNEI. V gave up 3 bases and J gave up 3 bases, with 9 bases separating them. This CDR3 region has 14 residues. The CDR3 spells CASSDLQVNQPQHF. Here the CDR3 DNA reads TGTGCCAGCAGTGACTTACAGGTCAATCAGCCCCAGCATTTT.

The chain carries TRBV15 and TRBJ1-1; no clear D gene. This CDR3 has 13 residues. Per the germline V gene, CDR1 is LNHNV and CDR2 is YYDKDF (reference sequence). The germline V and J ends were trimmed by 1 base and 3 bases, with 6 bases remaining between them. The CDR3: CATSRGRYTEAFF. The DNA of the CDR3 is TGTGCCACCAGCAGAGGGCGGTACACTGAAGCTTTCTTT.

This clone has only one observation. The V gene is TRBV28, the J gene TRBJ2-7; no reliable D call. Germline values: CDR1 MDHEN, CDR2 SYDVKM. Trimming took 3 bases from V and 0 from J, leaving 6 bases between them. The CDR3 totals 13 residues. CDR3 bases: TGTGCCAGCAGTTTCATGAGCTCCTACGAGCAGTACTTC. It encodes CASSFMSSYEQYF. Full variable domain (outside the CDR3, taken from reference TRBV28 and TRBJ2-7): DVKVTQSSRYLVKRTGEKVFLECVQDMDHENMFWYRQDPGLGLRLIYFSYDVKMKEKGDIPEGYSVSREKKERFSLILESASTNQTSMYLCASSFMSSYEQYFGPGTRLTVT.

The genes are TRBV5-1 and TRBJ1-1; TRBD1 is a possible D gene (5 bases). V lost 3 bases to trimming and J lost 0 bases, with 15 bases between them. Germline CDR1 SGHRS, CDR2 YFSETQ. The CDR3 runs 16 residues. CDR3 DNA sequence: TGCGCCAGCAGCTCCGGGCTGGGGGAAATGAACACTGAAGCTTTCTTT. It codes for CASSSGLGEMNTEAFF.

V gene TRBV20-1 combines with J gene TRBJ2-1; the D is unclear. V lost 3 bases, J lost 9 bases, and 9 bases lay in between. The CDR3 has 11 amino acids. CDR1 DFQATT and CDR2 SNEGSKA come from the germline V gene (reference sequence). CDR3 bases: TGCAGTGCTAGCCGCGACGGTGAGCAGTTCTTC. It codes for CSASRDGEQFF.

The V gene is TRBV15, the J gene TRBJ1-3; TRBD1 is a possible D gene (5 bases). Germline loops: CDR1 LNHNV, CDR2 YYDKDF (reference sequence). Between the trimmed V and J ends, which lost 0 bases and 0 bases, there was a span of 6 bases. The CDR3 contains 15 residues. CDR3 residues: CATSRDRGSGNTIYF. CDR3 nucleotide sequence: TGTGCCACCAGCAGAGATAGGGGCTCTGGAAACACCATATATTTT.

This clone was observed a few times. The chain carries TRBV5-1 and TRBJ2-5; D remains ambiguous. Germline CDR1 SGHRS, CDR2 YFSETQ. This CDR3 contains 15 residues. Trimming left V 3 bases short and J 5 bases short, with 17 bases between. The CDR3: CASSYLGRDGETQYF. DNA of the CDR3: TGCGCCAGCAGCTACCTGGGCCGCGACGGGGAGACCCAGTACTTC.

Only a few counts were recorded for this clone. The sample carries other DNA sequences with the same CDR3. The genes are TRBV28 and TRBJ1-2; D gene ambiguous. The CDR3 runs to 14 residues. Germline V gene sequence: CDR1 MDHEN, CDR2 SYDVKM. V was cut by 4 bases and J by 1 base, with 10 bases left in between. The CDR3 nucleotides are TGTGCCAGCAGTTCCTCGCCGCTTAACTATGGCTACACCTTC. It encodes CASSSSPLNYGYTF.

This clone was counted once. The chain is built from TRBV20-1 and TRBJ2-5; D possibly corresponds to TRBD1 (5 bases). The V gene lost 3 bases and the J gene lost 5 bases, with 7 bases spanning the gap. Germline V gene lookup returns CDR1 DFQATT and CDR2 SNEGSKA (reference sequence). The CDR3 length is 11 residues. CDR3 sequence reads: CSARGLETQYF. The CDR3 DNA reads TGCAGTGCTAGGGGGCTCGAGACCCAGTACTTC.

The rearrangement links TRBV19 to TRBJ2-1; TRBD2 is a possible D gene (5 bases). Trimming took off 5 bases at V and 3 bases at J, with 14 bases between the two ends. The germline V gene encodes CDR1 LNHDA and CDR2 SQIVND (reference sequence). There are 15 residues in the CDR3. In DNA, the CDR3 is TGTGCCAGTAGTGTTACTAGTAGGAACTACAATGAGCAGTTCTTC. It codes for CASSVTSRNYNEQFF.

The V gene is TRBV10-1, the J gene TRBJ2-1, with 13 bases aligning to TRBD2. The CDR3 spans 15 residues. Germline V gene data show CDR1 as WNHNN and CDR2 as SYGVQD (reference sequence). The J segment lost 10 bases and the V segment lost 6 bases, leaving 9 bases of the junction unmatched. The CDR3 nucleotides read TGCGCCAGCAGCGCTAAGGGACTAGCGGGATGGGAGCAGTTCTTC. It translates to CASSAKGLAGWEQFF.

The V gene is TRBV9, the J gene TRBJ1-3; tentative D call: TRBD1 (5 bases). The V end was cut by 4 bases, the J end by 2 bases, with 19 bases between. Germline CDR1 and CDR2: SGDLS and YYNGEE. The CDR3 runs to 17 residues. CDR3: CASSPPGQGVAGNTIYF. The CDR3, as DNA: TGTGCCAGCAGCCCCCCTGGGCAAGGGGTCGCTGGAAACACCATATATTTT.

This sequence joins TRBV2 and TRBJ2-2, with D perhaps matching TRBD2 (5 bases). The V end lost 9 bases, the J end lost 1 base, and 15 bases lay between the germline ends. Germline V gene data show CDR1 as SNHLY and CDR2 as FYNNEI. This CDR3 is built from 15 residues. The CDR3 protein is CASRASGRNTGELFF. The CDR3 bases are TGTGCCAGTAGAGCCTCTGGGAGGAACACCGGGGAGCTGTTTTTT.

This rearrangement joins TRBV5-4 to TRBJ1-3; D is unresolved. The V and J ends lost 3 bases and 0 bases respectively, with 16 bases between them. Germline values: CDR1 SGHNT, CDR2 YYREEE (reference sequence). This CDR3 region has 17 residues. Here the CDR3 DNA reads TGTGCCAGCAGCTCCTGGACTGGCGTTCCCTCTGGAAACACCATATATTTT. It is translated as CASSSWTGVPSGNTIYF.

The chain has TRBV7-3 and TRBJ2-1; unclear D gene. The CDR3 totals 13 residues. V lost 3 bases and J lost 13, with 16 bases in between. Germline-derived CDR1 and CDR2 are SGHTA and FQGTGA. The CDR3 DNA reads TGTGCCAGCAGCTTCGAGAAGACCCGGCTACAGTTCTTC. Translating it yields CASSFEKTRLQFF.

The CDR3 sequence: CASSIGVAGVGYEQYF. The DNA of the CDR3 is TGTGCCAGTAGTATAGGGGTAGCGGGAGTTGGCTACGAGCAGTACTTC. The chain is built from TRBV19 and TRBJ2-7; TRBD2 agrees at 9 bases. After removal of 1 base from V and 3 bases from J, the junction contained 7 bases not matched to a gene. The length of the CDR3 is 16 residues. The V gene's germline CDR1 is LNHDA and CDR2 SQIVND (reference sequence).

This chain joins TRBV25-1 and TRBJ2-2; no clear D. Trimming took off 7 bases at V and 0 bases at J, with 9 bases between the two ends. Germline CDR1 and CDR2: MGHDK and SYGVNS. This CDR3 has 14 amino acids. The CDR3 region is CASNARANTGELFF. CDR3 sequence (DNA): TGTGCCAGCAATGCGAGAGCGAACACCGGGGAGCTGTTTTTT.

This clone came up once. The chain combines TRBV6-1 with TRBJ2-5, with TRBD1 matching over 8 bases. Germline CDR1 is MNHNS and CDR2 is SASEGT. The CDR3 runs to 12 residues. The J segment lost 4 bases and the V segment lost 6 bases, leaving 1 base of the junction unmatched. The CDR3 sequence: CASSRGRETQYF. The CDR3 coding sequence is TGTGCCAGCAGCAGGGGGCGAGAGACCCAGTACTTC.

The rearrangement links TRBV7-9 to TRBJ2-1; D is unclear. The V gene lost 1 base and the J gene lost 3 bases, with 10 bases spanning the gap. The CDR3 consists of 15 residues. The V gene's germline CDR1 is SEHNR and CDR2 FQNEAQ (reference sequence). CDR3 amino acids: CASSLGSSRYNEQFF. For the CDR3, the DNA is TGTGCCAGCAGCTTAGGCTCGAGTCGCTACAATGAGCAGTTCTTC.

This rearrangement joins TRBV15 to TRBJ2-1; D remains unclear. Per the germline V gene, CDR1 is LNHNV and CDR2 is YYDKDF (reference sequence). V lost 1 base and J lost 0, with 7 bases in between. This CDR3 spans 15 amino acids. CDR3 amino acids: CATSRGRSSYNEQFF. CDR3 in DNA: TGTGCCACCAGCAGAGGCCGGAGCTCCTACAATGAGCAGTTCTTC.